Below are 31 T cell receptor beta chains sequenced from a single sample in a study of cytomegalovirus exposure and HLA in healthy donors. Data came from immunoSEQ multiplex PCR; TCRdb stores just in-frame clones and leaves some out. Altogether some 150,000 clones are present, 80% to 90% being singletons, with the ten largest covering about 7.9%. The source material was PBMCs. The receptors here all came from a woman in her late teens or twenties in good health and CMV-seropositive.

CDR3 DNA sequence: TGTGCCAGCAGCGCAGGGAACTATGGCTACACCTTC. The encoded protein is CASSAGNYGYTF. This sequence joins TRBV6-6 and TRBJ1-2; D possibly corresponds to TRBD1 (5 bases). Trimming left V 6 bases short and J 2 bases short, with 7 bases between. CDR1 and CDR2 (germline): MNHNY, SVGAGI (reference sequence). The CDR3 covers 12 residues.

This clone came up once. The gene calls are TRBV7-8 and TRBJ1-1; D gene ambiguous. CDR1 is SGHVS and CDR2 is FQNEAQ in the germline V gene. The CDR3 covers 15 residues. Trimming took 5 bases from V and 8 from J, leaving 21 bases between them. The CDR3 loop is CASSPRTLNTGEAFF. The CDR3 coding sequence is TGTGCCAGCAGCCCCCGGACTCTCAATACGGGAGAAGCTTTCTTT.

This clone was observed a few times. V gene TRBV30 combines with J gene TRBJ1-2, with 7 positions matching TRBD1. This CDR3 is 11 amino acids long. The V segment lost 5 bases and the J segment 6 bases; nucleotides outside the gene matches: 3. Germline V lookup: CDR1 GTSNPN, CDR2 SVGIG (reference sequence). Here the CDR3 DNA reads TGTGCCTGGGACAGGGTCCATGGCTACACCTTC. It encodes CAWDRVHGYTF.

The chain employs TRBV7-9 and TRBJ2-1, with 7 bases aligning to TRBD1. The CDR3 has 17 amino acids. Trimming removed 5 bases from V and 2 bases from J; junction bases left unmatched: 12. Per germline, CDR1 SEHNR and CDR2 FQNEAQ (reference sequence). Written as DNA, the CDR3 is TGTGCCAGCAGCGCATACCCGGGACAGTACCCCTACAATGAGCAGTTCTTC. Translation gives CASSAYPGQYPYNEQFF.

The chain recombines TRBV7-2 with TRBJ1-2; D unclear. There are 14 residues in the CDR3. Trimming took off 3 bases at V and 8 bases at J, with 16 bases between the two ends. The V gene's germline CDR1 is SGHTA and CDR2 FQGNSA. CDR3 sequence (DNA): TGTGCCAGCAGCTTGGGCGGCCAGGACTTAGGCTACACCTTC. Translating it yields CASSLGGQDLGYTF. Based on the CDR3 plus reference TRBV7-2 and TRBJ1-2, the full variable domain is GAGVSQSPSNKVTEKGKDVELRCDPISGHTALYWYRQSLGQGLEFLIYFQGNSAPDKSGLPSDRFSAERTGGSVSTLTIQRTQQEDSAVYLCASSLGGQDLGYTFGSGTRLTVV.

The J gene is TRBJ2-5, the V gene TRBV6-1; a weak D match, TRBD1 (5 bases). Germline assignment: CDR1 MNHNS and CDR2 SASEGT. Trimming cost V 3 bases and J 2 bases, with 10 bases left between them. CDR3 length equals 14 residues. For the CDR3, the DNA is TGTGCCAGCAGTGACAGGGTGGGGCAAGAGACCCAGTACTTC. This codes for CASSDRVGQETQYF.

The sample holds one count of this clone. The CDR3 sequence: CASSLGQGIYEQYF. CDR3 coding DNA: TGTGCCAGCAGCTTGGGCCAGGGGATCTACGAGCAGTACTTC. The J gene is TRBJ2-7, the V gene TRBV5-6, with a tentative D call TRBD1 (6 bases). Germline assignment: CDR1 SGHDT and CDR2 YYEEEE. The CDR3 runs 14 residues. The V and J ends lost 0 bases and 3 bases respectively, with 10 bases between them. The complete variable domain, with remaining parts taken from reference TRBV5-6 and TRBJ2-7, reads DAGVTQSPTHLIKTRGQQVTLRCSPKSGHDTVSWYQQALGQGPQFIFQYYEEEERQRGNFPDRFSGHQFPNYSSELNVNALLLGDSALYLCASSLGQGIYEQYFGPGTRLTVT.

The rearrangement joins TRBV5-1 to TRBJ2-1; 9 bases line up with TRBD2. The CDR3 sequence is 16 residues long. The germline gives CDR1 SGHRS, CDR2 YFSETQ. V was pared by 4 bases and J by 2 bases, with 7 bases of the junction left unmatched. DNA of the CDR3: TGCGCCAGCAGCAACATAGCGGGAGTCCCCTACAATGAGCAGTTCTTC. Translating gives CASSNIAGVPYNEQFF.

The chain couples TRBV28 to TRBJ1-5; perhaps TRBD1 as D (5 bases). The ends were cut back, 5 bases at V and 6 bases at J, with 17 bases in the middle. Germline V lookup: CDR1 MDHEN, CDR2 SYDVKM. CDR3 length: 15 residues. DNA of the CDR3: TGTGCCAGCAGTGGGTCAGGGAATCCCGGTCAGCCCCAGCATTTT. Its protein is CASSGSGNPGQPQHF.

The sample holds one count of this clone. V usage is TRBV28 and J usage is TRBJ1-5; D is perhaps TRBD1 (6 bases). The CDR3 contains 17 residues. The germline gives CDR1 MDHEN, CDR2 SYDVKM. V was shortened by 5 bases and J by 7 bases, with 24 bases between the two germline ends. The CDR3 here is CASSPSNAQGGEQPQHF. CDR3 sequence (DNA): TGTGCCAGCAGTCCCTCAAACGCACAGGGAGGGGAGCAGCCCCAGCATTTT.

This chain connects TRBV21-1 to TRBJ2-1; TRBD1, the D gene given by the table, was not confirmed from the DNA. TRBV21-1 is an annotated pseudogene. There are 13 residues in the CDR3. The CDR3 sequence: CASRGTALNEQFF. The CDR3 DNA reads TGTGCCAGCAGAGGGACAGCACTCAATGAGCAGTTCTTC.

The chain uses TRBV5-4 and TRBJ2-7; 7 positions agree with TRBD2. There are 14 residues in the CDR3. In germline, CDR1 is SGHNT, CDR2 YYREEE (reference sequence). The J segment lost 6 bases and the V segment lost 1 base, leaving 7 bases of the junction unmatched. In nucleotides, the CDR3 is TGTGCCAGCAGCTTGTGGGGGGGTCCCGGCGAGCAGTACTTC. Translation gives CASSLWGGPGEQYF.

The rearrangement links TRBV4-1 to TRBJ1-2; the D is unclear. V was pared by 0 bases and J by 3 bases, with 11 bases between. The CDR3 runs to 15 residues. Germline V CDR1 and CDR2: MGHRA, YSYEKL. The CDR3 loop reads CASSQDPNKDYGYTF. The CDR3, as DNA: TGCGCCAGCAGCCAAGATCCCAACAAAGACTATGGCTACACCTTC.

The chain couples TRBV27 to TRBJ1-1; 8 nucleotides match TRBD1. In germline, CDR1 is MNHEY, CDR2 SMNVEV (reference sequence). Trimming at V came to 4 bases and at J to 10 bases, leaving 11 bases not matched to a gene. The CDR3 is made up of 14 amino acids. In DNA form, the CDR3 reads TGTGCCAGCAGTTCACCGGGGACAGGTAAGTCAGCTTTCTTT. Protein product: CASSSPGTGKSAFF.

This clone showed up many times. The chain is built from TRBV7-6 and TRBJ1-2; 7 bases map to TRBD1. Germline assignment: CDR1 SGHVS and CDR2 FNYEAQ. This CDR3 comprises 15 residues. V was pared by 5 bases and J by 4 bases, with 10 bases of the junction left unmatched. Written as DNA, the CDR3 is TGTGCCAGCAGCCCCGGGTACGGGACAGTCTATGGCTACACCTTC. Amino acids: CASSPGYGTVYGYTF.

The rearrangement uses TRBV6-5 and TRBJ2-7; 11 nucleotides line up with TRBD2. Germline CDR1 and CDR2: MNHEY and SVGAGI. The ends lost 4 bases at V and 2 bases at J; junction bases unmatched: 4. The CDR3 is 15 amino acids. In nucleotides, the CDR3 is TGTGCCAGCAGTTTTAGCGGGAGGGTAACCTACGAGCAGTACTTC. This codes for CASSFSGRVTYEQYF.

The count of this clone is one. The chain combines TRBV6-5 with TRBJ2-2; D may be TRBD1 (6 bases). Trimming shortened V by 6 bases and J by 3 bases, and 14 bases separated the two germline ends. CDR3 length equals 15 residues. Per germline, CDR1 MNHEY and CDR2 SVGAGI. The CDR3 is CASSQDRPDTGELFF. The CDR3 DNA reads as TGTGCCAGCAGCCAAGACAGGCCTGACACCGGGGAGCTGTTTTTT.

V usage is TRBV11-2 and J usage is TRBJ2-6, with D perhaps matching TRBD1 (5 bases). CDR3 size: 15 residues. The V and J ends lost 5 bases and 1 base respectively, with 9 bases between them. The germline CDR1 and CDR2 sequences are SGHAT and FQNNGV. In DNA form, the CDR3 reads TGTGCCAGCAGCGCCCAGGGTTCTGGGGCCAACGTCCTGACTTTC. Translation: CASSAQGSGANVLTF.

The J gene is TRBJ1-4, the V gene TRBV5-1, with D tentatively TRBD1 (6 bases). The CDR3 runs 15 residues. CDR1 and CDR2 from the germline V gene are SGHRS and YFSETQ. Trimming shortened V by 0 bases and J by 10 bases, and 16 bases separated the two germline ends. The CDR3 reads CASSLGPQGQGKLFF. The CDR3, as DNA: TGCGCCAGCAGCTTGGGTCCCCAGGGGCAGGGAAAACTGTTTTTT.

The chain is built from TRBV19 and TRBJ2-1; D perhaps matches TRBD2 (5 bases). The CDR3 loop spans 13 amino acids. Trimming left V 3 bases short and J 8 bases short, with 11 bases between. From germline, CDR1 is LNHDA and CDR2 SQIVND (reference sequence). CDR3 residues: CASSMGSGYEQFF. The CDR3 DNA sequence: TGTGCCAGTAGTATGGGTTCGGGGTATGAGCAGTTCTTC. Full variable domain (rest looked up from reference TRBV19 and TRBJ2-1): DGGITQSPKYLFRKEGQNVTLSCEQNLNHDAMYWYRQDPGQGLRLIYYSQIVNDFQKGDIAEGYSVSREKKESFPLTVTSAQKNPTAFYLCASSMGSGYEQFFGPGTRLTVL.

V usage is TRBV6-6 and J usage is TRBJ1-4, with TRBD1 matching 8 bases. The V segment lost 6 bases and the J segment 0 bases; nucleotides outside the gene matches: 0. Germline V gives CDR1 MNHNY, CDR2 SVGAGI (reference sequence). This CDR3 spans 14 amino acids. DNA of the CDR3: TGTGCCAGCAGGACAGGGGCAACTAATGAAAAACTGTTTTTT. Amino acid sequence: CASRTGATNEKLFF.

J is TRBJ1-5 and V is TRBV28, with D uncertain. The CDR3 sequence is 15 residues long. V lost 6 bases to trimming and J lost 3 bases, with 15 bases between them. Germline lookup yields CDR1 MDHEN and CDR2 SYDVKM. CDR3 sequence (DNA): TGTGCCAGCAGCCTAGGAGGCAGCCTCAATCAGCCCCAGCATTTT. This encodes CASSLGGSLNQPQHF. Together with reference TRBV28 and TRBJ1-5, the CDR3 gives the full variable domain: DVKVTQSSRYLVKRTGEKVFLECVQDMDHENMFWYRQDPGLGLRLIYFSYDVKMKEKGDIPEGYSVSREKKERFSLILESASTNQTSMYLCASSLGGSLNQPQHFGDGTRLSIL.

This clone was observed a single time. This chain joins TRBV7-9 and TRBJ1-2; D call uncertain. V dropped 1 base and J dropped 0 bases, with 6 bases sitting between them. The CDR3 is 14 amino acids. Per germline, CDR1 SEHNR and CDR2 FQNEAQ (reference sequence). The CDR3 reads CASSLVAANYGYTF. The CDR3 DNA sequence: TGTGCCAGCAGCTTAGTGGCAGCTAACTATGGCTACACCTTC.

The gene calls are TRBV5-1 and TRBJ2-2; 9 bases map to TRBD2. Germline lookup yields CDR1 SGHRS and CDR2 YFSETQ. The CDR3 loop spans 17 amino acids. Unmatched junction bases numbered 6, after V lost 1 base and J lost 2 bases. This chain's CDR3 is CASSLRASGVNTGELFF. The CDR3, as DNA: TGCGCCAGCAGCTTGAGGGCTAGCGGGGTTAACACCGGGGAGCTGTTTTTT. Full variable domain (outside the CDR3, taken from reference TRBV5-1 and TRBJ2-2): KAGVTQTPRYLIKTRGQQVTLSCSPISGHRSVSWYQQTPGQGLQFLFEYFSETQRNKGNFPGRFSGRQFSNSRSEMNVSTLELGDSALYLCASSLRASGVNTGELFFGEGSRLTVL.

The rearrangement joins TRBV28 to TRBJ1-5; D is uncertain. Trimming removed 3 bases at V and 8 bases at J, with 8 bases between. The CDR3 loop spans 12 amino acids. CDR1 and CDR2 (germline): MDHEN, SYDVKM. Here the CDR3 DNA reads TGTGCCAGCAGTTTGTCAGCGAAGCCCCAGCATTTT. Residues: CASSLSAKPQHF.

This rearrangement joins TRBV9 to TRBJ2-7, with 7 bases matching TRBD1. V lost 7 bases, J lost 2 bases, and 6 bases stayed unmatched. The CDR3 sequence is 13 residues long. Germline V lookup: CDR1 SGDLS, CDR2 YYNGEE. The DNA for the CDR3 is TGTGCCAGCGGACCGACAGGGACCTACGAGCAGTACTTC. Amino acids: CASGPTGTYEQYF.

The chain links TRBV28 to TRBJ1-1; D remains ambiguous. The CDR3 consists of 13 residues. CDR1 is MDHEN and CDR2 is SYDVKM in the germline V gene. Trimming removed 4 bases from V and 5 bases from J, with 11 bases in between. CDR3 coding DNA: TGTGCCAGCAGTTATTCCGGAGGAACTGAAGCTTTCTTT. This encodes CASSYSGGTEAFF. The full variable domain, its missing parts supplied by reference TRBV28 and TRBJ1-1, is DVKVTQSSRYLVKRTGEKVFLECVQDMDHENMFWYRQDPGLGLRLIYFSYDVKMKEKGDIPEGYSVSREKKERFSLILESASTNQTSMYLCASSYSGGTEAFFGQGTRLTVV.

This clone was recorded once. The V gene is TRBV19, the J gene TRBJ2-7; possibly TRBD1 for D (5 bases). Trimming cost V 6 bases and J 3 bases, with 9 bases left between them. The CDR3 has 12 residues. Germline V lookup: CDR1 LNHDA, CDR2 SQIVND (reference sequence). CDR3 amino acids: CASRRRVYEQYF. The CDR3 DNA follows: TGTGCCAGTAGACGCAGGGTCTACGAGCAGTACTTC.

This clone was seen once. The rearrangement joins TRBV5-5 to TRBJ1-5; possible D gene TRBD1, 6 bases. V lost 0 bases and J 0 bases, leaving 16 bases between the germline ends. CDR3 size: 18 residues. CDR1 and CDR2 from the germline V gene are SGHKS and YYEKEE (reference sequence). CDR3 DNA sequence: TGTGCCAGCAGCTTGGAATCCCAAACAGGGTATAGCAATCAGCCCCAGCATTTT. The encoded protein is CASSLESQTGYSNQPQHF.

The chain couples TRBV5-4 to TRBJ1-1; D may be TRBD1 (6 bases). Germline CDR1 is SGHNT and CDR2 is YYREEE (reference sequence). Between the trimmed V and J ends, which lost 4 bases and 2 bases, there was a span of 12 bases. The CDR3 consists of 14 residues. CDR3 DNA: TGTGCCAGCAGCCCTTTGGACAGTAACACTGAAGCTTTCTTT. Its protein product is CASSPLDSNTEAFF.

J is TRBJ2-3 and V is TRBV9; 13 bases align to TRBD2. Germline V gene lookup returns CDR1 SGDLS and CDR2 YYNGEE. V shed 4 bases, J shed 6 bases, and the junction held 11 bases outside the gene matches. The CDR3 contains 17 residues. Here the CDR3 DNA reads TGTGCCAGCAGCCCGCGGACTAGCGGGGGTCCCACCGATACGCAGTATTTT. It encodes CASSPRTSGGPTDTQYF.